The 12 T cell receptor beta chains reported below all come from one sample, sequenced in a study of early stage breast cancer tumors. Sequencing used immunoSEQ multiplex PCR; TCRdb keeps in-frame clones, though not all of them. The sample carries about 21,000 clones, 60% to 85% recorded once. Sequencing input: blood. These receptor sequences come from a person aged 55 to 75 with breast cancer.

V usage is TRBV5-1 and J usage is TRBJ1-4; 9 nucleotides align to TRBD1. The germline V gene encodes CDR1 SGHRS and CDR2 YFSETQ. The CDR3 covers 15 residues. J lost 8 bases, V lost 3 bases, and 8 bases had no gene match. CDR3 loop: CASSSGGQGREKLFF. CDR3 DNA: TGCGCCAGCAGCTCGGGGGGACAGGGCCGAGAAAAACTGTTTTTT.

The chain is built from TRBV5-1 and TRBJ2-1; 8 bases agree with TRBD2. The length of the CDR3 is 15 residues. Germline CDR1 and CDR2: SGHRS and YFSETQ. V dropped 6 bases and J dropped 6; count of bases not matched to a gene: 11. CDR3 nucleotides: TGCGCCAGCACGCCAAGCGGGAGTGTTGGCAATGAGCAGTTCTTC. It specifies CASTPSGSVGNEQFF.

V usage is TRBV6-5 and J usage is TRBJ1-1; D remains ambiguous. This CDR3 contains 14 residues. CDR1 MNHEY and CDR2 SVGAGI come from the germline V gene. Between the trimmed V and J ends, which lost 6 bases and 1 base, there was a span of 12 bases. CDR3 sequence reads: CASSALQKNTEAFF. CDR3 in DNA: TGTGCCAGCAGCGCACTTCAAAAGAACACTGAAGCTTTCTTT.

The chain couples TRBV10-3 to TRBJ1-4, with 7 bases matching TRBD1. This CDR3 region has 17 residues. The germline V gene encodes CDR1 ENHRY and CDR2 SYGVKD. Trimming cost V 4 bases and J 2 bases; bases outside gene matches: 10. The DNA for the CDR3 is TGTGCCATCAGTGCACAGGGGTGGCTCGGTACTAATGAAAAACTGTTTTTT. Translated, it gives CAISAQGWLGTNEKLFF.

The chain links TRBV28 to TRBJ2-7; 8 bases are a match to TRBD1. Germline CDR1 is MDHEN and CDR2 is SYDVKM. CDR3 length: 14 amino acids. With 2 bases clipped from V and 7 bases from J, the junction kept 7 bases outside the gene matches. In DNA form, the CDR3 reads TGTGCCAGCAGTTTAGTGCAGGGGGCAGAAGAGCAGTACTTC. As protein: CASSLVQGAEEQYF.

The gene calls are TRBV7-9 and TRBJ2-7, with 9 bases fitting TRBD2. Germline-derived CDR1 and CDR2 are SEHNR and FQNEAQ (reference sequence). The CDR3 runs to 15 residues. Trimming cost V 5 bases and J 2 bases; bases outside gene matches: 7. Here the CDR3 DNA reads TGTGCCAGCAGCCCCAGCGGGGGGATCCCCTACGAGCAGTACTTC. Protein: CASSPSGGIPYEQYF.

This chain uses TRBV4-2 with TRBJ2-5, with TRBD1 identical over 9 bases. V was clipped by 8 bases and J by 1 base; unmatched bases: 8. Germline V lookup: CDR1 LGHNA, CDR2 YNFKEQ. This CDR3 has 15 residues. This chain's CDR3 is CASGRQGGSQETQYF. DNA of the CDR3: TGTGCCAGCGGAAGACAGGGGGGGTCCCAAGAGACCCAGTACTTC.

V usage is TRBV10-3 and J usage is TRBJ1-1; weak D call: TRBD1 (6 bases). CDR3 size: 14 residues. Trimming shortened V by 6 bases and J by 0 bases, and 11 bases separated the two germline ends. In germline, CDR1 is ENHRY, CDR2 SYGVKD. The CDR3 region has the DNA TGTGCCATCAGAAATGGACAGCTGAACACTGAAGCTTTCTTT. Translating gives CAIRNGQLNTEAFF.

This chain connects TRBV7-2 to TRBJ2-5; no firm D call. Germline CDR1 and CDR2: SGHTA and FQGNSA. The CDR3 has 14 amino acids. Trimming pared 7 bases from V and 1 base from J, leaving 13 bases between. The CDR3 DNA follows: TGTGCCAGCAACTTGGGCAACCCCCAAGAGACCCAGTACTTC. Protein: CASNLGNPQETQYF.

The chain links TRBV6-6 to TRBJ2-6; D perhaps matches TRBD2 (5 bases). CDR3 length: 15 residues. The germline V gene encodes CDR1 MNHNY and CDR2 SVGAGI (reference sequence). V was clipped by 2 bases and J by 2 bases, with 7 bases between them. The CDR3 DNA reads TGTGCCAGCAGTTACGGAGGAACTGGGGCCAACGTCCTGACTTTC. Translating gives CASSYGGTGANVLTF.

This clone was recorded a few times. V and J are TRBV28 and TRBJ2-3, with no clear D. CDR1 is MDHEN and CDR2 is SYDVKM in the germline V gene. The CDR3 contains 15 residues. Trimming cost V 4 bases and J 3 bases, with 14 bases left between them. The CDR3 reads CASSYPPGLTDTQYF. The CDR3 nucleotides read TGTGCCAGCAGTTACCCCCCCGGGCTGACAGATACGCAGTATTTT.

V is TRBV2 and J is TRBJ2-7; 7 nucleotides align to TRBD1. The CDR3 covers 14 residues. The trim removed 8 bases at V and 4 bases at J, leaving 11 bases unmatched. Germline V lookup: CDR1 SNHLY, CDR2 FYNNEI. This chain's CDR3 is CASSRDQGEYEQYF. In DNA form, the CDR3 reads TGTGCCAGCTCCCGGGACCAGGGGGAATACGAGCAGTACTTC.